This T cell receptor (beta chain) stems from a study of beta chain features in type 1 diabetes. Since all of the isolated RNA was reverse transcribed, expressed TCRB transcripts were what got sequenced. Only in-frame clones appear in the TCRdb table, and some are missing; sequencing was by immunoSEQ multiplex PCR. The sample lists 970,000 or so clones, about a sixth occurring once. Sorting that relied on CD45RO/CCR7/CD25/CD127/CD95/CD27 yielded CD4+ naive, central memory, regulatory and stem cell-like memory cells. Whole-study findings and limits: PCR might show a preference for shorter templates, equally across patients and controls. Type 1 diabetes patients had TCRB CDR3s that were shorter (moderately but significantly so) in all four CD4+ subsets.

Trimming stripped 3 bases from V and 0 bases from J, with 2 bases between. The CDR3 sequence is 12 residues long. Germline values: CDR1 SNHLY, CDR2 FYNNEI. Remarks on this clone: The antigen remains unidentified. This same CDR3 is encoded by further DNA sequences in the sample.

J is TRBJ2-5 and V is TRBV2; D gene ambiguous. Sequencing was done on a sample of naive CD4+ T cells from blood. This sequence was found in a woman younger than 35 in good health. DNA of the CDR3: TGTGCCAGCAGTGACTACCAAGAGACCCAGTACTTC. Protein product: CASSDYQETQYF.